The clone carrying this TCR beta chain was seen ten or more times. Its antigen is not identified. A 5'RACE reaction primed in the constant segment made cDNA libraries of TCR alpha and TCR beta, and these carried sample barcodes and UMIs. TCRdb called the 5' RACE reads again in MiXCR, with one record for every CDR3 protein. The data show around 35,000 distinct CDR3 sequences, about 7.7% seen once. These data are taken from a study of T-cell memory formation after mild COVID-19. Trimming stripped 4 bases from V and 3 bases from J, with 10 bases between. This CDR3 spans 14 amino acids. Overall study results and limits: Detection of some responders pre-infection suggested pre-existing cross-reactive memory T cells participated. Second-wave clones with a day 37 peak had unconfirmed SARS-CoV-2 specificity. Chiefly within CM and EM were the contracting CD4+ clones; CD8+ ones were within EMRA.

This clonotype was sampled from a man between 18 and 29 years old who had mild COVID-19 (a few samples of this study predate the infection). Cell type and time point are not known. The sequencing input was PBMCs or a T cell subset sorted from them (not recorded which). The chain is built from TRBV12-3 or TRBV12-4 and TRBJ2-4; possibly TRBD1 for D (6 bases). CDR3 residues: CASSWTAFKNIQYF. CDR3 DNA: TGTGCCAGCAGTTGGACAGCTTTCAAAAACATTCAGTACTTC.